The sequence of this T cell receptor (beta chain) was determined in a study of Ad26.COV2.S vaccination and SARS-CoV-2 variants. As to treatment: 15 to 20 received Ad26.COV2.S at low or high dose, single or two shots; roughly 5 received placebo; per-sample allocation not given. All samples were drawn on day 63, counting from the first vaccine or placebo injection. This clone has just a few counts. Profiling relied on immunoSEQ multiplex PCR, and the TCRdb table lists in-frame clones only, not all of them. The sample gives hundreds of thousands of clones, around 87% of which show up once; about 3.4% is in the top ten. The ends were cut back, 5 bases at V and 11 bases at J, with 13 bases in the middle. The V gene's germline CDR1 is SEHNR and CDR2 FQNEAQ (reference sequence). The CDR3 spans 13 residues.

The material sequenced was peripheral blood, taken in a trial of Ad26.COV2.S vaccine versus placebo. The V gene is TRBV7-9, the J gene TRBJ1-6; D may be TRBD1 (5 bases). The clonotype comes from a person aged 18 to 65 who received the Ad26.COV2.S COVID-19 vaccine or a placebo. As DNA, the CDR3 is TGTGCCAGCAGCCACCCCCAGGGCCCACCCCTCCACTTT. Its translation is CASSHPQGPPLHF. The full variable domain, completed using reference TRBV7-9 and TRBJ1-6, is DTGVSQNPRHKITKRGQNVTFRCDPISEHNRLYWYRQTLGQGPEFLTYFQNEAQLEKSRLLSDRFSAERPKGSFSTLEIQRTEQGDSAMYLCASSHPQGPPLHFGNGTRLTVT.